Each of the 12 T cell receptor beta chains below was sequenced from the same sample in a study of shared clonotypes between healthy human individuals (dated by TCRdb to 2020 to 2022). For the CD8 naive samples, CD45RO-negative cells were positively selected for CCR7, yielding a CD45RA+CCR7+ population from which TemRA cells were excluded. Receptor libraries were prepared by the immunoSEQ multiplex PCR assay. The source is immuneACCESS, and TCRdb retained only in-frame sequences with V and J called. Part of the clones is not carried over; for the studies checked, unresolved V genes explain less than half of this, and the remainder is unexplained. Recorded for this sample are hundreds of thousands of clones; about 96% of them occurred a single time. The ten top clones hold roughly 0.12% of the sample. Specimen: naive CD8+ T cells sorted from blood. Explained via the paper, the cell subset or site label denotes: CD45RA+CCR7+. The source is a woman aged 25 to 39 in good health.

DNA of the CDR3: TGTGCCAGCAGCCAACCTCCAGGGACTAGCGGGTACAAAGAGACCCAGTACTTC. Its translation: CASSQPPGTSGYKETQYF. The J gene is TRBJ2-5, the V gene TRBV4-2, with 12 bases fitting TRBD2. This CDR3 has 18 residues. Germline-derived CDR1 and CDR2 are LGHNA and YNFKEQ. V gave up 2 bases and J gave up 3 bases; unmatched junction bases: 10.

The CDR3: CASSLLAGVSYNEQFF. CDR3 sequence (DNA): TGTGCCAGCAGCCTATTAGCGGGAGTTTCTTACAATGAGCAGTTCTTC. The rearrangement links TRBV14 to TRBJ2-1, with 9 bases matching TRBD2. The CDR3 spans 16 residues. The germline V gene has CDR1 SGHDN and CDR2 FVKESK. With 4 bases clipped from V and 4 bases from J, the junction kept 8 bases outside the gene matches.

This chain connects TRBV19 to TRBJ1-2; weak D call: TRBD1 (5 bases). The germline V and J ends were trimmed by 3 bases and 3 bases, with 8 bases remaining between them. Germline V gene data show CDR1 as LNHDA and CDR2 as SQIVND (reference sequence). The CDR3 is made up of 13 amino acids. In DNA, the CDR3 is TGTGCCAGTAGTATGCGGGGGGACTATGGCTACACCTTC. Amino acids: CASSMRGDYGYTF.

The chain is built from TRBV6-6 and TRBJ2-1; 7 nucleotides align to TRBD2. Germline lookup yields CDR1 MNHNY and CDR2 SVGAGI (reference sequence). This CDR3 has 12 amino acids. Trimming cost V 10 bases and J 7 bases; bases outside gene matches: 7. DNA of the CDR3: TGTGCCACCAGAGGGGAGGGGAATGAGCAGTTCTTC. It encodes CATRGEGNEQFF.

The rearrangement links TRBV27 to TRBJ1-5; unclear D gene. Germline V gene data show CDR1 as MNHEY and CDR2 as SMNVEV (reference sequence). The CDR3 extends over 18 amino acids. Trimming took off 6 bases at V and 0 bases at J, with 21 bases between the two ends. CDR3 in amino acids: CASSSKTDLSYSNQPQHF. In DNA form, the CDR3 reads TGTGCCAGCAGCTCCAAAACCGATTTATCTTATAGCAATCAGCCCCAGCATTTT.

The V call is TRBV5-6, the J call TRBJ2-7; no clear D gene. The V end was cut by 4 bases, the J end by 0 bases, with 11 bases between. The CDR3 covers 14 residues. Germline V gene data show CDR1 as SGHDT and CDR2 as YYEEEE. CDR3 loop: CASSGPLSSYEQYF. The DNA of the CDR3 is TGTGCCAGCAGCGGCCCCCTCTCCTCCTACGAGCAGTACTTC.

This clone was recorded once. The rearrangement joins TRBV29-1 to TRBJ2-7, with TRBD2 identical over 12 bases. V lost 6 bases and J lost 1; bases outside the gene matches: 7. Germline CDR1 SQVTM, CDR2 ANQGSEA. This CDR3 is 15 amino acids long. This CDR3 is CSVQMTSGRSYEQYF. The CDR3 nucleotides read TGCAGCGTCCAGATGACTAGCGGGAGATCCTACGAGCAGTACTTC.

This clone was observed a single time. Other DNA sequences in the same sample also yield this CDR3. The gene calls are TRBV27 and TRBJ2-7; possible D gene TRBD1, 5 bases. The V gene lost 6 bases and the J gene lost 0 bases, with 12 bases spanning the gap. The CDR3 length is 14 residues. Germline V CDR1 and CDR2: MNHEY, SMNVEV (reference sequence). In DNA form, the CDR3 reads TGTGCCAGCAGCTCAGGGCCCAGCTCCTACGAGCAGTACTTC. Translated, it gives CASSSGPSSYEQYF.

The chain links TRBV7-6 to TRBJ1-4, with 7 bases aligning to TRBD1. Germline-derived CDR1 and CDR2 are SGHVS and FNYEAQ. This CDR3 has 14 amino acids. V dropped 2 bases and J dropped 7; count of bases not matched to a gene: 4. The CDR3 region has the DNA TGTGCCAGCAGCTTATCAGGGGGGGCTGAAAAACTGTTTTTT. Its translation is CASSLSGGAEKLFF.

The chain recombines TRBV19 with TRBJ1-1; D not resolved. V was clipped by 6 bases and J by 4 bases, with 12 bases between them. Germline CDR1 LNHDA, CDR2 SQIVND (reference sequence). This CDR3 is built from 13 residues. The CDR3 protein is CASSPLPGTEAFF. The CDR3 DNA is TGTGCCAGTAGCCCCCTTCCCGGCACTGAAGCTTTCTTT.

The chain has TRBV4-1 and TRBJ2-7; weak D call: TRBD1 (6 bases). CDR1 is MGHRA and CDR2 is YSYEKL in the germline V gene. Between the trimmed V and J ends, which lost 3 bases and 2 bases, there was a span of 8 bases. The CDR3 sequence is 13 residues long. DNA for the CDR3: TGCGCCAGCAGCCACGGACAGACCTACGAGCAGTACTTC. It translates to CASSHGQTYEQYF.

J is TRBJ1-2 and V is TRBV9, with D maybe TRBD1 (5 bases). V lost 0 bases and J lost 8, with 20 bases in between. The CDR3 spans 16 residues. Germline loops: CDR1 SGDLS, CDR2 YYNGEE. The CDR3, as DNA: TGTGCCAGCAGCGTAGCCCCGCCACAGGAGCCGTGGGGCTACACCTTC. Translated, it gives CASSVAPPQEPWGYTF. Looking up the rest from reference TRBV9 and TRBJ1-2 gives the full variable domain: DSGVTQTPKHLITATGQRVTLRCSPRSGDLSVYWYQQSLDQGLQFLIQYYNGEERAKGNILERFSAQQFPDLHSELNLSSLELGDSALYFCASSVAPPQEPWGYTFGSGTRLTVV.